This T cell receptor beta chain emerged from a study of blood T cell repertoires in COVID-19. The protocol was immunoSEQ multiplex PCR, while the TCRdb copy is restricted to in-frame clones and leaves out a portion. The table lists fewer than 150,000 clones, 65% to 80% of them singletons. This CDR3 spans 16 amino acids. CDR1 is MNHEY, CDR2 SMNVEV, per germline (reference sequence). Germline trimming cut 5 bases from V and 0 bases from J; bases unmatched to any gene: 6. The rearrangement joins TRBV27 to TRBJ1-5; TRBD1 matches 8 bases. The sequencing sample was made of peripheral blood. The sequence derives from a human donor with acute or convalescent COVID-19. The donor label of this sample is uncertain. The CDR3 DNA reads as TGTGCCAGCAGTCCCCGGACAGGGTATAGCAATCAGCCCCAGCATTTT. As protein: CASSPRTGYSNQPQHF.